This section outlines one T cell receptor (beta chain) sequence together with its context. What it binds is unknown. The data derive from a study of OX40 agonist ivuxolimab in advanced cancers. The study, taken as a whole, reports: CD4+ and CD8+ blood T cells expanded clonally by week 6 at 0.1 to 3.0 mg/kg.

Exclusion applied to patients with autoimmune disease history or systemic immunosuppression. CDR3 length equals 14 residues. V lost 0 bases to trimming and J lost 8 bases, with 13 bases between them. CDR1 is MNHEY, CDR2 SVGAGI, per germline. The table came from immunoSEQ multiplex PCR; TCRdb's copy has only in-frame clones and leaves some out. In the table there are 72,000 or so clones, under 90% of which are singletons. This clonotype was sampled from an adult with an advanced solid tumor such as melanoma, head and neck, liver or kidney cancer. This sample comprised CD4+ or CD8+ T cells sorted from blood, obtained in a trial of the OX40 agonist ivuxolimab. The chain uses TRBV6-5 and TRBJ1-2; D remains unclear. The CDR3 bases are TGTGCCAGCAGTTACTCGATGGCAGGTGACGGCTACACCTTC. Its translation is CASSYSMAGDGYTF.